This T cell receptor (beta chain) stems from a study of cytomegalovirus exposure and HLA in healthy donors. Study-level background: HLA-typed donors contributed some 83 million unique TCRs, which were held in an early data release.

On this clone: The target antigen is unknown.

Nominal health characterized the donors when sampled, though unrecorded immune exposures were likely. Study-level findings and limits: Investigators reported 150 to 200 TCR beta chains as tied to cytomegalovirus. Follow-up analysis later connected one missense variant in DCLRE1C with trimming of TCR beta V- and J-genes.

CDR3 length equals 16 residues. In germline, CDR1 is LNHDA, CDR2 SQIVND (reference sequence). The trim removed 5 bases at V and 1 base at J, leaving 4 bases unmatched. 60 Vbeta and 13 Jbeta primers were used in PCR. The table came from immunoSEQ multiplex PCR; TCRdb's copy has only in-frame clones and leaves some out. The table lists roughly 120,000 clones, roughly 80% of them singletons. This clonotype was obtained from a woman aged 35 to 49 in good health and CMV-seronegative. The sequencing input was PBMCs. The chain carries TRBV19 and TRBJ2-2; 10 nucleotides match TRBD2. The CDR3 DNA follows: TGTGCCAGTAGTCGTTCTAGCGGGAGGAACACCGGGGAGCTGTTTTTT. Translating it yields CASSRSSGRNTGELFF.